These T cell receptor beta chains were read from a single sample in a study of long-term antiretroviral therapy in people with HIV. Profiled with immunoSEQ multiplex PCR; TCRdb holds only in-frame clones, not every one. The sample consists of roughly 30,000 clones, 85% to 95% of them appearing once. This material consisted of unsorted PBMCs, taken 5.3 years after starting antiretroviral therapy. These receptor sequences come from a man in his fifties or sixties with HIV. CDR3s include the opening cysteine and the closing phenylalanine or tryptophan. The order of the fields is V gene, J gene, clone size, D gene, CDR3 DNA, CDR3 protein. The D gene is left open where the match is weak. A clone size is listed for some rows: how often the clone was seen (once, few, many), or a class if it is expanded.

V gene: TRBV7-2; J gene: TRBJ2-3; clone size: NA; D gene: NA; CDR3 DNA: TGTGCCAGCAGCTTAATAGATACGCAGTATTTT; CDR3 protein: CASSLIDTQYF
V gene: TRBV10-3; J gene: TRBJ2-1; clone size: few; D gene: NA; CDR3 DNA: TGTGCCATCAGTCAAGACAGTGCTGGCAACAATGAGCAGTTCTTC; CDR3 protein: CAISQDSAGNNEQFF
V gene: TRBV5-5; J gene: TRBJ1-2; clone size: NA; D gene: NA; CDR3 DNA: TGTGCCAGCAGCTTCTGGGGACGGGATGGCTACACCTTC; CDR3 protein: CASSFWGRDGYTF
V gene: TRBV30; J gene: TRBJ1-4; clone size: NA; D gene: NA; CDR3 DNA: TGTGCCTGGAGTGGGACTCCAACGGGGCTCCCCCGGGGGGAAAAACTGTTTTTT; CDR3 protein: CAWSGTPTGLPRGEKLFF
V gene: TRBV2; J gene: TRBJ2-2; clone size: NA; D gene: NA; CDR3 DNA: TGTGCCAGCGGGGTAAGGGACGGGGACACCGGGGAGCTGTTTTTT; CDR3 protein: CASGVRDGDTGELFF
V gene: TRBV29-1; J gene: TRBJ1-1; clone size: NA; D gene: TRBD1; CDR3 DNA: TGCAGCGTCACACAGGGGACGAGAAACACTGAAGCTTTCTTT; CDR3 protein: CSVTQGTRNTEAFF
V gene: TRBV7-2; J gene: TRBJ1-2; clone size: NA; D gene: TRBD1; CDR3 DNA: TGTGCCAGCAGCTACGGGACAGGGGGCGGCTACACCTTC; CDR3 protein: CASSYGTGGGYTF
V gene: TRBV5-1; J gene: TRBJ1-2; clone size: NA; D gene: TRBD1; CDR3 DNA: TGCGCCAGCAGCTTGGACGGGACAGGGGGTTACTATGGCTACACCTTC; CDR3 protein: CASSLDGTGGYYGYTF
V gene: TRBV14; J gene: TRBJ1-6; clone size: NA; D gene: NA; CDR3 DNA: TGTGCCAGCAGGCTAGGGGCGCGTGATAATTCACCCCTCCACTTT; CDR3 protein: CASRLGARDNSPLHF
V gene: TRBV21-1; J gene: TRBJ2-3; clone size: NA; D gene: NA; CDR3 DNA: TGTGCCAGCAGCAAACCGACAGGGTATCCCACAGATACGCAGTATTTT; CDR3 protein: CASSKPTGYPTDTQYF
V gene: TRBV2; J gene: TRBJ1-1; clone size: NA; D gene: NA; CDR3 DNA: TGTGCCAGCAGTGAAGCCTGGTCGGGGGGAGAGGGCACTGAAGCTTTCTTT; CDR3 protein: CASSEAWSGGEGTEAFF
V gene: TRBV9; J gene: TRBJ1-4; clone size: NA; D gene: NA; CDR3 DNA: TGTGCCAGCAGCGTAGATGGCACAACTAATGAAAAACTGTTTTTT; CDR3 protein: CASSVDGTTNEKLFF
V gene: TRBV5-1; J gene: TRBJ2-2; clone size: NA; D gene: TRBD2; CDR3 DNA: TGCGCCAGCAGCCTATCCTTTTTAGCGGGGGCCAACACCGGGGAGCTGTTTTTT; CDR3 protein: CASSLSFLAGANTGELFF
V gene: TRBV29-1; J gene: TRBJ1-1; clone size: NA; D gene: TRBD1; CDR3 DNA: TGCAGCGCGGACCCCGGGACAGGGGACACTGAAGCTTTCTTT; CDR3 protein: CSADPGTGDTEAFF
V gene: TRBV25-1; J gene: TRBJ2-7; clone size: NA; D gene: NA; CDR3 DNA: TGTGCCAGCAGTAGGGGCTACGAGCAGTACTTC; CDR3 protein: CASSRGYEQYF
V gene: TRBV7-8; J gene: TRBJ1-1; clone size: NA; D gene: TRBD1; CDR3 DNA: TGTGCCAGCAGCTTAGTACAGGGGATCATGGCTGAAGCTTTCTTT; CDR3 protein: CASSLVQGIMAEAFF
V gene: TRBV2; J gene: TRBJ2-1; clone size: NA; D gene: NA; CDR3 DNA: TGTGCCAGCAGTGAAAAAGGGGGTTCCTACAATGAGCAGTTCTTC; CDR3 protein: CASSEKGGSYNEQFF
V gene: TRBV6-5; J gene: TRBJ1-4; clone size: NA; D gene: NA; CDR3 DNA: TGTGCCAGCAGTTTCGCACTGGGGGGTGGTGAAAAACTGTTTTTT; CDR3 protein: CASSFALGGGEKLFF
V gene: TRBV7-2; J gene: TRBJ2-1; clone size: NA; D gene: NA; CDR3 DNA: TGTGCCAGCAGCCCAGTAGTTACCTACAATGAGCAGTTCTTC; CDR3 protein: CASSPVVTYNEQFF
V gene: TRBV11-2; J gene: TRBJ1-5; clone size: NA; D gene: NA; CDR3 DNA: TGTGCCAGCAGCCGGAGTGGACAGCCCCAGCATTTT; CDR3 protein: CASSRSGQPQHF
V gene: TRBV10-3; J gene: TRBJ1-2; clone size: once; D gene: TRBD1; CDR3 DNA: TGTGCCATCAGTGAGCCGGGACAGGGTAACTATGGCTACACCTTC; CDR3 protein: CAISEPGQGNYGYTF
V gene: TRBV29-1; J gene: TRBJ1-1; clone size: NA; D gene: TRBD1; CDR3 DNA: TGCAGCGTTGGGGGCAGGGGGATGAACACTGAAGCTTTCTTT; CDR3 protein: CSVGGRGMNTEAFF
V gene: TRBV6-6; J gene: TRBJ2-1; clone size: NA; D gene: TRBD2; CDR3 DNA: TGTGCCAGCAGTTACGGGACTAGCGGGGGGGCCGGTGAGCAGTTCTTC; CDR3 protein: CASSYGTSGGAGEQFF
V gene: TRBV19; J gene: TRBJ2-3; clone size: NA; D gene: TRBD1; CDR3 DNA: TGTGCCAGTAGTACGGGACAGGGTGCGACAGATACGCAGTATTTT; CDR3 protein: CASSTGQGATDTQYF
V gene: TRBV30; J gene: TRBJ2-7; clone size: once; D gene: NA; CDR3 DNA: TGTGCCTGGAGCGATCTTACCCTCTACGAGCAGTACTTC; CDR3 protein: CAWSDLTLYEQYF
V gene: TRBV28; J gene: TRBJ2-3; clone size: NA; D gene: TRBD1; CDR3 DNA: TGTGCCAGCAGAAAATCAGGGGGACCAGATACGCAGTATTTT; CDR3 protein: CASRKSGGPDTQYF
V gene: TRBV7-2; J gene: TRBJ1-6; clone size: NA; D gene: NA; CDR3 DNA: TGTGCCAGCAGCTTAGGTCGGGGTCATAATTCACCCCTCCACTTT; CDR3 protein: CASSLGRGHNSPLHF
V gene: TRBV6-1; J gene: TRBJ2-1; clone size: NA; D gene: TRBD2; CDR3 DNA: TGTGCCAGCACCCTACTAGCGGGGGCCGACAATGAGCAGTTCTTC; CDR3 protein: CASTLLAGADNEQFF
V gene: TRBV7-2; J gene: TRBJ2-7; clone size: NA; D gene: TRBD1; CDR3 DNA: TGTGCCAGCAGCTTAAAGCCCGGGACAGGGGGGTCCTACGAGCAGTACTTC; CDR3 protein: CASSLKPGTGGSYEQYF
V gene: TRBV18; J gene: TRBJ1-6; clone size: NA; D gene: TRBD1; CDR3 DNA: TGTGCCAGCTCACCGGGACAGGGGGCGAATTCACCCCTCCACTTT; CDR3 protein: CASSPGQGANSPLHF
V gene: TRBV7-3; J gene: TRBJ2-2; clone size: NA; D gene: NA; CDR3 DNA: TGTGCCAGCAGCTTACGCGGCGGACTGAACACCGGGGAGCTGTTTTTT; CDR3 protein: CASSLRGGLNTGELFF
V gene: TRBV5-3; J gene: TRBJ1-3; clone size: NA; D gene: NA; CDR3 DNA: TGTGCCAGAAGCTTGGTGGGGCCTGCAGTCTCTGGAAACACCATATATTTT; CDR3 protein: CARSLVGPAVSGNTIYF
V gene: TRBV10-2; J gene: TRBJ2-3; clone size: NA; D gene: NA; CDR3 DNA: TGCGCCAGTACACCTGACACGAACACAGATACGCAGTATTTT; CDR3 protein: CASTPDTNTDTQYF
V gene: TRBV19; J gene: TRBJ1-5; clone size: NA; D gene: TRBD1; CDR3 DNA: TGTGCCAGTAGTACGTCCTCAGGGGGTCAGCCCCAGCATTTT; CDR3 protein: CASSTSSGGQPQHF
V gene: TRBV7-9; J gene: TRBJ2-2; clone size: medium-sized; D gene: NA; CDR3 DNA: TGTGCCAGCAGCTTAGGAGGGGACACTAACACCGGGGAGCTGTTTTTT; CDR3 protein: CASSLGGDTNTGELFF
V gene: TRBV6-1; J gene: TRBJ2-2; clone size: large; D gene: NA; CDR3 DNA: TGTGCCAGCAGTGAATGGGGGAGTACCACCGGGGAGCTGTTTTTT; CDR3 protein: CASSEWGSTTGELFF
V gene: TRBV19; J gene: TRBJ1-4; clone size: NA; D gene: TRBD1; CDR3 DNA: TGTGCCAGTAGTATGGCCGGGACAGGGAAAGAAAAACTGTTTTTT; CDR3 protein: CASSMAGTGKEKLFF
V gene: TRBV19; J gene: TRBJ1-1; clone size: NA; D gene: NA; CDR3 DNA: TGTGCCAGTAGTACTTGGACGAACACTGAAGCTTTCTTT; CDR3 protein: CASSTWTNTEAFF
V gene: TRBV5-8; J gene: TRBJ2-5; clone size: NA; D gene: NA; CDR3 DNA: TGTGCCAGCAGCTTGGCGGTTGGGGTCTGGGAGACCCAGTACTTC; CDR3 protein: CASSLAVGVWETQYF
V gene: TRBV5-6; J gene: TRBJ2-2; clone size: NA; D gene: NA; CDR3 DNA: TGTGCCAGCAGGACTGGGAACACCGGGGAGCTGTTTTTT; CDR3 protein: CASRTGNTGELFF
V gene: TRBV7-3; J gene: TRBJ2-3; clone size: NA; D gene: TRBD2; CDR3 DNA: TGTGCCAGCAGCCGGAGGCTAGCGGGGGGGCAATTTAAAGATACGCAGTATTTT; CDR3 protein: CASSRRLAGGQFKDTQYF